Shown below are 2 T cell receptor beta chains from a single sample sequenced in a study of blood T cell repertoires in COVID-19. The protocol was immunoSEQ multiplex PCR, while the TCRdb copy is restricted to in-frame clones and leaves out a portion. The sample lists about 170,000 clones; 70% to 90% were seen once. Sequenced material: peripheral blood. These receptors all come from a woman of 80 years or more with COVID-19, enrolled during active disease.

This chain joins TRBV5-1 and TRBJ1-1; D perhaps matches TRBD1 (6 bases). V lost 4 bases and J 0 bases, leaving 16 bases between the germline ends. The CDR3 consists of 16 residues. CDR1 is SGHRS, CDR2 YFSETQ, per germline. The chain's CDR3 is CASSHRGDTMNTEAFF. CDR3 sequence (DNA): TGCGCCAGCAGCCACCGGGGGGACACCATGAACACTGAAGCTTTCTTT.

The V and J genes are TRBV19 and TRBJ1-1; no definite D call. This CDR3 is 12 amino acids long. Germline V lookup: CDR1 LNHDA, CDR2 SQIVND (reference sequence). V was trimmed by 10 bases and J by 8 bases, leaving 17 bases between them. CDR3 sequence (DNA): TGTGCCACTACGACTCCGCGGAGGGAAGCTTTCTTT. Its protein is CATTTPRREAFF.